This T cell receptor (beta chain) was recorded in a study of T cells in Graves' hyperthyroidism and ophthalmopathy. The CDR3 extends over 12 amino acids. Germline V gene lookup returns CDR1 SGHTA and CDR2 FQGNSA. RNA transcripts gave rise to amplified TCR beta CDR3 regions. The TCR CDR3 first-round RT-PCR relied on the HTBI primer set. TCRdb passed the multiplex PCR reads through MiXCR, listing each CDR3 protein once. The sample has 560,000 or so distinct CDR3 sequences; approximately 20% are singletons. Worth noting for this clonotype: Its antigen remains unknown. One junction end does not reproduce the germline sequence, and a read error may be involved.

Points from the study as a whole: Also found in blood were most expanded thyroid clonotypes above 0.001. By a 13 V-J model, ophthalmopathy was set apart from stable hyperthyroidism.

Duration under 3 months, a NOSPECS grade of at least 4, and a Clinical Activity Score of at least 3 characterized the ophthalmopathy patients. The sample consisted of blood. The sequence was collected from a man aged 35 to 55 with Graves' ophthalmopathy. The genes are TRBV7-2 and TRBJ2-7, with D perhaps matching TRBD1 (5 bases). This CDR3 reads CASSPGYYEQCF. The CDR3, as DNA: TGTGCCAGCAGCCCAGGGTATTACGAGCAGTGCTTC.